This TCR beta chain was obtained from a study of human CD8 memory T cell subsets. Scientists made TCR beta libraries using UMI-labeled 5' RACE. TCRdb reprocessed the 5' RACE reads and keeps a single row for each CDR3 protein, giving no DNA. The sample table includes several thousand distinct CDR3 sequences. Worth noting for this clonotype: What it binds is not known.

It was by negative magnetic separation that total CD8+ T cells were enriched. General observations from the study: Effector memory cells lacked the similarly high diversity that stem-like memory and precursor exhausted T cells had. Estimation by Chao1 suggested that stem-like memory T cells had more diversity than did precursor exhausted T cells.

This receptor was identified in a human donor in good health. The sequenced sample was CD8+ T cells from PBMCs.

The CDR3: CASSFGRSEAFF. The genes are TRBV11-3 and TRBJ1-1. Germline V gene sequence: CDR1 SGHNT, CDR2 YENEEA. The CDR3 consists of 12 residues.